The next 30 T cell receptor beta chains were all read from a single sample in a study of OX40 agonist ivuxolimab in advanced cancers. This table comes from immunoSEQ multiplex PCR, and its TCRdb copy is limited to in-frame clones, with some not included. The top ten hold 0.3% to 0.4% of the sample, which has tens of thousands of clones, approximately 91% seen once. The sequencing used CD4+ or CD8+ T cells sorted from blood, collected in a trial of the OX40 agonist ivuxolimab. The receptors shown here come from an adult with an advanced solid tumor such as melanoma, head and neck, liver or kidney cancer.

The V call is TRBV6-6, the J call TRBJ2-3; 11 bases are shared with TRBD1. This CDR3 comprises 13 residues. Germline V gene lookup returns CDR1 MNHNY and CDR2 SVGAGI (reference sequence). V lost 6 bases and J lost 6; bases outside the gene matches: 2. The CDR3 nucleotides read TGTGCCAGCAGGGACAGGGGGCTGGATACGCAGTATTTT. Protein: CASRDRGLDTQYF.

This sequence joins TRBV5-1 and TRBJ2-7, with TRBD2 identical over 8 bases. The germline V gene encodes CDR1 SGHRS and CDR2 YFSETQ. There are 15 residues in the CDR3. V gave up 3 bases and J gave up 4 bases; unmatched junction bases: 9. CDR3 nucleotides: TGCGCCAGCAGCTACTCTAGCGGGCCCCGGTACGAGCAGTACTTC. Its translation is CASSYSSGPRYEQYF.

The chain employs TRBV7-8 and TRBJ1-1; D not resolved. The CDR3 is made up of 13 amino acids. The V gene lost 2 bases and the J gene lost 2 bases, with 6 bases spanning the gap. The V gene's germline CDR1 is SGHVS and CDR2 FQNEAQ. For the CDR3, the DNA is TGTGCCAGCAGCTTAAGGTCTAACACTGAAGCTTTCTTT. It specifies CASSLRSNTEAFF.

The chain is built from TRBV5-1 and TRBJ2-1; 7 bases match TRBD2. CDR3 size: 16 residues. Trimming at V came to 0 bases and at J to 5 bases, leaving 8 bases not matched to a gene. Germline CDR1 SGHRS, CDR2 YFSETQ. The CDR3 coding sequence is TGCGCCAGCAGCTTGGGCCCGGGGGGAGGGCACAATGAGCAGTTCTTC. Translation: CASSLGPGGGHNEQFF.

The rearrangement uses TRBV6-6 and TRBJ1-2; D is ambiguous. The V gene's germline CDR1 is MNHNY and CDR2 SVGAGI (reference sequence). V was clipped by 8 bases and J by 8 bases, with 9 bases between them. The CDR3 has 10 residues. The CDR3 sequence is CASHSRGYTF. In DNA, the CDR3 is TGTGCCAGCCATTCTAGGGGCTACACCTTC.

V is TRBV5-4 and J is TRBJ2-1; D ambiguous. Germline CDR1 SGHNT, CDR2 YYREEE (reference sequence). V lost 2 bases to trimming and J lost 0 bases, with 9 bases between them. The CDR3 is made up of 15 amino acids. In nucleotides, the CDR3 is TGTGCCAGCAGCTTAGACCAGAGCTCCTACAATGAGCAGTTCTTC. Protein: CASSLDQSSYNEQFF.

V is TRBV19 and J is TRBJ1-5; maybe TRBD1 (6 bases). Germline CDR1 reads LNHDA; CDR2 reads SQIVND (reference sequence). This CDR3 spans 15 amino acids. The V end lost 1 base, the J end lost 3 bases, and 10 bases lay between the germline ends. For the CDR3, the DNA is TGTGCCAGTAGTATAGCTTGGACAGCCAATCAGCCCCAGCATTTT. It specifies CASSIAWTANQPQHF.

This sequence joins TRBV11-3 and TRBJ2-1, with D hard to call. This CDR3 comprises 13 residues. Germline V gives CDR1 SGHNT, CDR2 YENEEA. Trimming shortened V by 3 bases and J by 5 bases, and 8 bases separated the two germline ends. The CDR3 protein is CASSLLRNNEQFF. In DNA form, the CDR3 reads TGTGCCAGCAGCTTGTTACGTAACAATGAGCAGTTCTTC.

The chain uses TRBV5-1 and TRBJ2-3; 7 nucleotides agree with TRBD2. CDR3 length: 15 amino acids. Germline values: CDR1 SGHRS, CDR2 YFSETQ. V lost 2 bases to trimming and J lost 0 bases; unmatched junction nucleotides: 3. CDR3 region: CASSFGTTSTDTQYF. For the CDR3, the DNA is TGCGCCAGCAGCTTCGGGACTACTAGCACAGATACGCAGTATTTT.

This chain links TRBV6-1 with TRBJ2-1; TRBD1 matches at 9 bases. The CDR3 length is 15 residues. J was trimmed by 5 bases and V by 7 bases; bases with no gene match: 9. Per the germline V gene, CDR1 is MNHNS and CDR2 is SASEGT. The CDR3, as DNA: TGTGCCAGCATGGAGGGACAGGGATATAACAATGAGCAGTTCTTC. It encodes CASMEGQGYNNEQFF.

This chain joins TRBV6-1 and TRBJ2-1; unclear D gene. Germline CDR1 is MNHNS and CDR2 is SASEGT. Trimming pared 2 bases from V and 4 bases from J, leaving 15 bases between. The CDR3 is made up of 16 amino acids. CDR3 nucleotides: TGTGCCAGCAGTGAATATGAGACCCCACCGTACAATGAGCAGTTCTTC. It yields the protein CASSEYETPPYNEQFF.

This clone was recorded only once. The chain joins TRBV11-1 to TRBJ2-5; unclear D gene. The CDR3 extends over 13 amino acids. Germline V gives CDR1 SGHAT, CDR2 FQDESV (reference sequence). V lost 5 bases, J lost 5 bases, and 12 bases lay in between. The CDR3 reads CASSRRLWETQYF. As DNA, the CDR3 is TGTGCCAGCAGCCGTCGCCTCTGGGAGACCCAGTACTTC. Full variable domain (outside the CDR3, taken from reference TRBV11-1 and TRBJ2-5): EAEVAQSPRYKITEKSQAVAFWCDPISGHATLYWYRQILGQGPELLVQFQDESVVDDSQLPKDRFSAERLKGVDSTLKIQPAELGDSAMYLCASSRRLWETQYFGPGTRLLVL.

This chain joins TRBV7-2 and TRBJ2-5; D may match TRBD1 or TRBD2 (5 bases each). The germline CDR1 and CDR2 sequences are SGHTA and FQGNSA. The CDR3 has 15 residues. V dropped 5 bases and J dropped 0 bases, with 13 bases sitting between them. CDR3 region: CASSPRGTYQETQYF. CDR3 DNA: TGTGCCAGCAGCCCGCGTGGGACGTACCAAGAGACCCAGTACTTC.

The chain uses TRBV18 and TRBJ2-2; TRBD1 is a possible D gene (5 bases). The V end was cut by 1 base, the J end by 4 bases, with 13 bases between. The CDR3 contains 16 residues. Per germline, CDR1 KGHSH and CDR2 LQKENI. The CDR3 loop is CASSPQGVRSTGELFF. The CDR3 region has the DNA TGTGCCAGCTCACCACAAGGGGTGAGGAGCACCGGGGAGCTGTTTTTT.

J is TRBJ2-5 and V is TRBV28; possible D gene TRBD1, 6 bases. In germline, CDR1 is MDHEN, CDR2 SYDVKM. This CDR3 is 16 amino acids long. Trimming cost V 5 bases and J 2 bases, with 18 bases left between them. CDR3 amino acids: CASSKPGQHRQETQYF. The DNA for the CDR3 is TGTGCCAGCAGTAAACCGGGACAACACCGACAAGAGACCCAGTACTTC.

This chain links TRBV7-9 with TRBJ2-1, with D unresolved. The CDR3 runs 12 residues. Germline assignment: CDR1 SEHNR and CDR2 FQNEAQ (reference sequence). Trimming shortened V by 4 bases and J by 8 bases, and 9 bases separated the two germline ends. This chain's CDR3 is CASSSTTHEQFF. The CDR3 DNA sequence: TGTGCCAGCAGCTCCACTACCCATGAGCAGTTCTTC.

The chain's CDR3 is CASSLPVFGGGYNEQFF. CDR3 sequence (DNA): TGTGCCAGCAGTTTGCCCGTTTTTGGCGGGGGGTACAATGAGCAGTTCTTC. This chain connects TRBV27 to TRBJ2-1; TRBD2 agrees at 8 bases. CDR1 and CDR2 from the germline V gene are MNHEY and SMNVEV (reference sequence). J lost 4 bases, V lost 3 bases, and 11 bases had no gene match. This CDR3 region has 17 residues.

This sequence joins TRBV5-1 and TRBJ2-2, with TRBD2 identical over 7 bases. CDR1 is SGHRS and CDR2 is YFSETQ in the germline V gene. J lost 5 bases, V lost 4 bases, and 8 bases had no gene match. This CDR3 has 15 residues. The CDR3 sequence: CASSPMTSPTGELFF. DNA of the CDR3: TGCGCCAGCAGCCCGATGACTAGCCCGACCGGGGAGCTGTTTTTT.

This clone has just a few counts. The chain carries TRBV11-3 and TRBJ2-1; TRBD1 agrees at 11 bases. J gave up 9 bases and V 8 bases, and 6 bases lay outside the gene matches. From germline, CDR1 is SGHNT and CDR2 YENEEA. The CDR3 extends over 13 amino acids. The DNA of the CDR3 is TGTGCCAGCCGTGGACAGGGGGCCGGTGAGCAGTTCTTC. It is translated as CASRGQGAGEQFF.

The V and J genes are TRBV27 and TRBJ1-1; TRBD1 might be the D (6 bases). Germline V CDR1 and CDR2: MNHEY, SMNVEV (reference sequence). Trimming stripped 0 bases from V and 0 bases from J, with 14 bases between. The CDR3 has 17 amino acids. The CDR3 bases are TGTGCCAGCAGTTTATCGGGGGCAAGGCCCTTGAACACTGAAGCTTTCTTT. It specifies CASSLSGARPLNTEAFF.

This chain joins TRBV18 and TRBJ2-4, with D possibly being TRBD1 (5 bases). V shed 3 bases and J shed 8 bases, with 17 bases lying between them. CDR1 and CDR2 (germline): KGHSH, LQKENI. This CDR3 spans 15 amino acids. For the CDR3, the DNA is TGTGCCAGCTCACCGACTCAGGGCCTCAGAGACATTCAGTACTTC. Encoded protein: CASSPTQGLRDIQYF.

The rearrangement uses TRBV6-5 and TRBJ2-5, with D maybe TRBD2 (6 bases). Germline loops: CDR1 MNHEY, CDR2 SVGAGI. The CDR3 sequence is 14 residues long. Trimming removed 2 bases at V and 5 bases at J, with 12 bases between. As DNA, the CDR3 is TGTGCCAGCAGTTACGGCGGGGCGGGGGAGACCCAGTACTTC. Encoded protein: CASSYGGAGETQYF.

The J gene is TRBJ2-7, the V gene TRBV11-2, with D unresolved. The ends were cut back, 0 bases at V and 4 bases at J, with 22 bases in the middle. Germline CDR1 reads SGHAT; CDR2 reads FQNNGV. The CDR3 spans 18 residues. CDR3: CASSLEVPGQPPPYEQYF. In nucleotides, the CDR3 is TGTGCCAGCAGCTTAGAAGTTCCTGGGCAACCACCCCCTTACGAGCAGTACTTC.

This rearrangement joins TRBV5-1 to TRBJ2-7; no clear D. V was cut by 0 bases and J by 1 base, with 5 bases left in between. Germline V CDR1 and CDR2: SGHRS, YFSETQ. There are 13 residues in the CDR3. The CDR3 region is CASSLVASYEQYF. DNA of the CDR3: TGCGCCAGCAGCTTGGTCGCGTCCTACGAGCAGTACTTC.

This chain joins TRBV6-6 and TRBJ2-3; possible D gene TRBD2, 5 bases. The germline V gene has CDR1 MNHNY and CDR2 SVGAGI (reference sequence). V shed 2 bases and J shed 7 bases, with 16 bases lying between them. There are 15 residues in the CDR3. In DNA form, the CDR3 reads TGTGCCAGCAGTTACGGGCCAGAGGACTCCTATACGCAGTATTTT. This translates into CASSYGPEDSYTQYF.

There are a few counts of this clone. V is TRBV4-3 and J is TRBJ1-1, with 7 bases fitting TRBD1. V lost 1 base to trimming and J lost 3 bases; unmatched junction nucleotides: 5. The germline V gene encodes CDR1 LGHNA and CDR2 YSLEER. The CDR3 contains 15 residues. The CDR3 DNA reads as TGCGCCAGCAGCCAAGGAAGGGGGCGGGACACTGAAGCTTTCTTT. This codes for CASSQGRGRDTEAFF.

J is TRBJ2-5 and V is TRBV29-1; D not resolved. Germline-derived CDR1 and CDR2 are SQVTM and ANQGSEA. CDR3 length: 13 amino acids. The germline V and J ends were trimmed by 4 bases and 1 base, with 10 bases remaining between them. The CDR3 sequence: CSVGAPPQETQYF. The CDR3 DNA is TGCAGCGTTGGGGCACCGCCCCAAGAGACCCAGTACTTC.

The V gene is TRBV11-2, the J gene TRBJ1-1; D uncertain. From germline, CDR1 is SGHAT and CDR2 FQNNGV. V dropped 5 bases and J dropped 10 bases, with 14 bases sitting between them. The CDR3 has 12 amino acids. CDR3 nucleotides: TGTGCCAGCAGCGAGCCGAGGGTTGTAGCTTTCTTT. Translation gives CASSEPRVVAFF.

The chain is built from TRBV18 and TRBJ2-1; 9 bases map to TRBD1. CDR1 KGHSH and CDR2 LQKENI come from the germline V gene. V was clipped by 0 bases and J by 0 bases; unmatched bases: 0. This CDR3 is 16 amino acids long. The CDR3 DNA sequence: TGTGCCAGCTCACCACCGACAGGGGGCTCCTACAATGAGCAGTTCTTC. It is translated as CASSPPTGGSYNEQFF.

The rearrangement uses TRBV6-1 and TRBJ2-7; 7 bases line up with TRBD1. V shed 5 bases and J 3 bases; nucleotides not matched to a gene: 4. Germline V gives CDR1 MNHNS, CDR2 SASEGT. This CDR3 comprises 13 residues. CDR3 protein: CASSLGQDYEQYF. CDR3 in DNA: TGTGCCAGCAGTCTCGGACAGGACTACGAGCAGTACTTC.